This T cell receptor (beta chain) was recovered during a study of cytomegalovirus exposure and HLA in healthy donors. The V gene's germline CDR1 is SGHTA and CDR2 FQGNSA. CDR3 size: 13 residues. With regard to this clone: Its antigen is not known. One end of the junction varies from germline; a read error may be responsible.

Amplification used 60 Vbeta primers and 13 Jbeta primers. Produced via immunoSEQ multiplex PCR; TCRdb's table is partial and in-frame only. The profile shows more than 150,000 clones, around 77% of them singletons. Overall study findings and caveats: The CMV antigen specificity of three CMV-associated chains was confirmed through in vitro analysis.

The sequence was obtained from a man aged 35 to 55 in good health and CMV-seronegative. This sequence joins TRBV7-2 and TRBJ2-1; the match to TRBD2 covers 11 bases. The sequenced sample was PBMCs. CDR3 sequence (DNA): TGTGCCAGCAGCTTATTAACTAGCGGGAGTTTGCTCTTC. This encodes CASSLLTSGSLLF.